A single sample is the source of the 19 T cell receptor beta chains below, sequenced in a study of tumor-infiltrating lymphocytes in primary liver carcinoma. Investigators took RNA and DNA out together from 20-30 mg of unsorted bulk tissue. Reverse transcription of 500 to 650 ng total RNA with a constant-region primer produced TCR beta cDNA. For TCR beta, libraries were produced by three nested multiplex PCR rounds using slightly modified ARM-PCR. With TRBV1-TRBV30 forward primers and a C-beta reverse primer, the first two PCR rounds were run for 9 to 10 cycles each. MiXCR was run by TCRdb on the multiplex PCR reads, yielding one entry per CDR3 protein. The profile shows about 190,000 distinct CDR3 sequences, around four fifths of them singletons. The sample comprised tumor tissue from primary liver carcinoma. The receptors derive from a man aged 40-55 years with primary liver carcinoma and hepatitis B virus infection.

Turning to this clonotype: A read error may produce the germline difference seen at one junction end. J is TRBJ1-1 and V is TRBV28; no reliable D call. The CDR3 contains 14 residues. From germline, CDR1 is MDHEN and CDR2 SYDVKM. CDR3 DNA sequence: TGTGCAAGCAGCATGGAGGGAGGGAACACTGAAGCTTTCTTT. This gives the protein CASSMEGGNTEAFF.

The J gene is TRBJ1-6, the V gene TRBV12-3 or TRBV12-4, with D unclear. CDR3 length: 14 amino acids. Trimming left V 6 bases short and J 18 bases short, with 24 bases between. CDR3 DNA: TGTGCCAGCAGCCTTTTAGCGACGTATACACAGCCCCACTTT. Residues: CASSLLATYTQPHF.

This clonotype was seen a single time. Because the CDR3 is missing its conserved closing phenylalanine or tryptophan, this is likely a read error. This sequence joins TRBV28 and TRBJ2-3; 13 bases fit TRBD2. The CDR3 is 17 residues long. Per the germline V gene, CDR1 is MDHEN and CDR2 is SYDVKM. After removal of 5 bases from V and 2 bases from J, the junction contained 7 bases not matched to a gene. CDR3 bases: TGTGCCAGCAGTCGGACTAGCGGGAGACGTTTCACAGATACGCAGTATTCT. Its translation: CASSRTSGRRFTDTQYS.

A few counts support this clonotype. A much larger clone is a single base away; this may be a read error. This rearrangement joins TRBV5-5 to TRBJ2-7; D might be TRBD2 (5 bases). The CDR3 sequence is 15 residues long. Germline V gene lookup returns CDR1 SGHKS and CDR2 YYEKEE (reference sequence). The CDR3 protein is CANSPAAVPLSEQYF. In nucleotides, the CDR3 is TGTGCCAACAGCCCAGCGGCAGTTCCCCTCTCCGAGCAGTACTTC.

As for this clonotype: A junction end diverges from the germline sequence, so it may reflect a read error. The rearrangement uses TRBV14 and TRBJ2-1, with D possibly being TRBD2 (6 bases). The CDR3 sequence is 16 residues long. Germline CDR1 is SGHDN and CDR2 is FVKESK. The CDR3 DNA sequence: TGTGCCAGTAGCCGGAGGGGAGGAGCTATAGGCAATGAGCAGTTCTTC. This sequence encodes CASSRRGGAIGNEQFF. The entire variable domain, with the rest obtained from reference TRBV14 and TRBJ2-1, is as follows: EAGVTQFPSHSVIEKGQTVTLRCDPISGHDNLYWYRRVMGKEIKFLLHFVKESKQDESGMPNNRFLAERTGGTYSTLKVQPAELEDSGVYFCASSRRGGAIGNEQFFGPGTRLTVL.

Comments on this clonotype: Germline is not matched at one junction end, which may reflect a read error. The J gene is TRBJ2-1, the V gene TRBV14, with D possibly being TRBD2 (6 bases). In germline, CDR1 is SGHDN, CDR2 FVKESK. This CDR3 contains 16 residues. CDR3: CANSRRGGATGNEQLF. CDR3 DNA sequence: TGTGCCAACAGCCGGAGGGGAGGAGCTACAGGCAATGAGCAGCTCTTC.

A note on this clonotype: The CDR3 ends on some other residue instead of the conserved phenylalanine or tryptophan, so this is likely a read error. The CDR3, as DNA: TGTGTCTGGAGTGTAGGCATCTCGAACACTGAAGCTTTCTCT. Its translation: CVWSVGISNTEAFS. The chain has TRBV30 and TRBJ1-1; D remains ambiguous. The CDR3 is 14 amino acids. Germline-derived CDR1 and CDR2 are GTSNPN and SVGIG (reference sequence).

Details on this clonotype: The junction does not match germline at one end; this may be a read error. The rearrangement links TRBV19 to TRBJ1-1; D might be TRBD1 (5 bases). From germline, CDR1 is LNHDA and CDR2 SQIVND (reference sequence). There are 14 residues in the CDR3. CDR3 residues: CASSIPGHPSGALF. The CDR3, as DNA: TGTGCCAGTAGTATTCCGGGGCACCCTAGTGGAGCTTTATTT.

In regard to this clonotype: One end of the junction varies from germline; a read error may be responsible. The gene calls are TRBV28 and TRBJ2-1; D possibly corresponds to TRBD2 (6 bases). Germline assignment: CDR1 MDHEN and CDR2 SYDVKM. The CDR3 covers 14 residues. The CDR3 protein is CASRGSGEYNEEFF. The CDR3 nucleotides are TGTGCCAGCCGTGGGTCGGGAGAGTATAATGAGGAGTTCTTC.

The chain uses TRBV6-2 or TRBV6-3 and TRBJ2-2; D might be TRBD1 (6 bases). Trimming removed 9 bases from V and 8 bases from J, with 19 bases in between. This CDR3 contains 14 residues. Germline V CDR1 and CDR2: MNHEY, SVGEGT. The CDR3 DNA reads TGTGCCAGTCGAGGGGACACTTACTCTGGGGAGCTGTTTTTT. It translates to CASRGDTYSGELFF.

This clonotype was counted once. One junction end does not reproduce the germline sequence, and a read error may be involved. The chain recombines TRBV12-3 or TRBV12-4 with TRBJ1-4; TRBD1 agrees at 9 bases. The CDR3 covers 15 residues. CDR3 sequence (DNA): TGTGCCAGCAGTCTGTCCGGGACAGGGATTGAAAAACTGCGTTTT. Translation: CASSLSGTGIEKLRF.

This clonotype showed up many times. The chain employs TRBV24-1 and TRBJ2-2; 9 positions agree with TRBD1. CDR3 length equals 16 residues. V trimming: 2 bases; J trimming: 4 bases; junction bases outside the gene matches: 4. Looked up from germline, CDR1 is KGHDR and CDR2 is SFDVKD. The CDR3 protein is CATSDSGTGITGELFF. In DNA, the CDR3 is TGTGCCACCAGTGATTCCGGGACAGGGATCACCGGGGAGCTGTTTTTT.

The V gene is TRBV29-1, the J gene TRBJ2-3, with D perhaps TRBD2 (7 bases). V was clipped by 0 bases and J by 14 bases, with 15 bases between them. The germline V gene has CDR1 SQVTM and CDR2 ANQGSEA. The CDR3 length is 12 residues. The CDR3 region has the DNA TGCAGCGTTGAAGAAAAAGCGGGACAATCGTATTTT. It yields the protein CSVEEKAGQSYF.

The chain carries TRBV6-5 and TRBJ2-3; TRBD2 agrees at 12 bases. The CDR3 length is 15 residues. The V gene's germline CDR1 is MNHEY and CDR2 SVGAGI. CDR3 residues: CGGNAGLAGTDTQYF. As DNA, the CDR3 is TGTGGCGGCAACGCAGGACTAGCGGGAACAGATACGCAGTATTTT.

Concerning this clonotype itself: One end of the junction does not line up with germline, which may come from a read error. The V call is TRBV11-2, the J call TRBJ2-1; D not certain. Germline-derived CDR1 and CDR2 are SGHAT and FQNNGV. This CDR3 is 12 amino acids long. CDR3 DNA: TGTGTCAGAAGCTTAGGTGGTCTTGAGCACTTCTTC. This sequence encodes CVRSLGGLEHFF.

To note about this clonotype: Because it lacks the conserved phenylalanine or tryptophan at the end, this CDR3 is likely a read error. Because the CDR3's place on the DNA is in doubt, the DNA is left out and the CDR3 is given as listed by TCRdb. This chain uses TRBV29-1 with TRBJ2-1; the tabulated D call, TRBD1, remains unverified against the DNA. The CDR3 adds up to 12 amino acids, both ends counted. CDR1 SQVTM and CDR2 ANQGSEA come from the germline V gene. CDR3 protein: CSVTGDYNEQLL.

Concerning this clonotype: The junction does not match germline at one end; this may be a read error. The chain carries TRBV11-2 and TRBJ2-5; D ambiguous. The CDR3 contains 15 residues. The germline V gene has CDR1 SGHAT and CDR2 FQNNGV. The CDR3 protein is CSSSSDLPLGETQYF. The DNA for the CDR3 is TGTTCCAGCAGCTCAGATCTTCCCTTAGGGGAGACCCAGTACTTC.

As regards this clonotype: In this CDR3 the conserved last residue, phenylalanine or tryptophan, is missing, so a read error is likely. V and J are TRBV5-4 and TRBJ2-2, with TRBD2 as a possible D gene (6 bases). This CDR3 region has 15 residues. Germline-derived CDR1 and CDR2 are SGHNT and YYREEE (reference sequence). This CDR3 reads CASSPSSANTGGLFL. CDR3 nucleotides: TGTGCCAGCAGCCCGTCTAGCGCGAACACCGGGGGGCTGTTTCTT.

V is TRBV11-1 and J is TRBJ2-3; D could derive from TRBD1 or TRBD2 (5 bases each). The CDR3 consists of 19 residues. Germline V gene lookup returns CDR1 SGHAT and CDR2 FQDESV (reference sequence). V was pared by 5 bases and J by 1 base, with 25 bases between. CDR3 protein: CASSTGGSSIGDRTDTQYF. The DNA of the CDR3 is TGTGCCAGCAGCACTGGGGGAAGCTCTATTGGAGACCGCACAGATACGCAGTATTTT. The whole variable domain, remainder taken from reference TRBV11-1 and TRBJ2-3, is EAEVAQSPRYKITEKSQAVAFWCDPISGHATLYWYRQILGQGPELLVQFQDESVVDDSQLPKDRFSAERLKGVDSTLKIQPAELGDSAMYLCASSTGGSSIGDRTDTQYFGPGTRLTVL.